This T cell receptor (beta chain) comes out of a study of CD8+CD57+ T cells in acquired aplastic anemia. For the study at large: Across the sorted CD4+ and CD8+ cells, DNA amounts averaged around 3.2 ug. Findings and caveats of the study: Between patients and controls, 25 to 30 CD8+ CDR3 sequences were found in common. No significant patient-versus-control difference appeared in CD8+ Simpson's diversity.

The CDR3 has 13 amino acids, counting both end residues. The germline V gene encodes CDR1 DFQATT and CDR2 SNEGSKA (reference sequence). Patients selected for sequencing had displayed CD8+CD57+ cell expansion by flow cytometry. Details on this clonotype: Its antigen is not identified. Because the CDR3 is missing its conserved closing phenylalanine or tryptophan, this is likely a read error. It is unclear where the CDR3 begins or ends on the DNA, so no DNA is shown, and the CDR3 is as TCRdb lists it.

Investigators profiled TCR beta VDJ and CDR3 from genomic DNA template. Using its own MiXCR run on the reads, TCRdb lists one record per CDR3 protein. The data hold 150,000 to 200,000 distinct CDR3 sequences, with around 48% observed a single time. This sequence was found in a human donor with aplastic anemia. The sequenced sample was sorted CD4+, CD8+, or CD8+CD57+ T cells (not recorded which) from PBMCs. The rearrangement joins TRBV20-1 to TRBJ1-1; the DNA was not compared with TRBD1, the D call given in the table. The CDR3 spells CSAGDRQGTEASL.